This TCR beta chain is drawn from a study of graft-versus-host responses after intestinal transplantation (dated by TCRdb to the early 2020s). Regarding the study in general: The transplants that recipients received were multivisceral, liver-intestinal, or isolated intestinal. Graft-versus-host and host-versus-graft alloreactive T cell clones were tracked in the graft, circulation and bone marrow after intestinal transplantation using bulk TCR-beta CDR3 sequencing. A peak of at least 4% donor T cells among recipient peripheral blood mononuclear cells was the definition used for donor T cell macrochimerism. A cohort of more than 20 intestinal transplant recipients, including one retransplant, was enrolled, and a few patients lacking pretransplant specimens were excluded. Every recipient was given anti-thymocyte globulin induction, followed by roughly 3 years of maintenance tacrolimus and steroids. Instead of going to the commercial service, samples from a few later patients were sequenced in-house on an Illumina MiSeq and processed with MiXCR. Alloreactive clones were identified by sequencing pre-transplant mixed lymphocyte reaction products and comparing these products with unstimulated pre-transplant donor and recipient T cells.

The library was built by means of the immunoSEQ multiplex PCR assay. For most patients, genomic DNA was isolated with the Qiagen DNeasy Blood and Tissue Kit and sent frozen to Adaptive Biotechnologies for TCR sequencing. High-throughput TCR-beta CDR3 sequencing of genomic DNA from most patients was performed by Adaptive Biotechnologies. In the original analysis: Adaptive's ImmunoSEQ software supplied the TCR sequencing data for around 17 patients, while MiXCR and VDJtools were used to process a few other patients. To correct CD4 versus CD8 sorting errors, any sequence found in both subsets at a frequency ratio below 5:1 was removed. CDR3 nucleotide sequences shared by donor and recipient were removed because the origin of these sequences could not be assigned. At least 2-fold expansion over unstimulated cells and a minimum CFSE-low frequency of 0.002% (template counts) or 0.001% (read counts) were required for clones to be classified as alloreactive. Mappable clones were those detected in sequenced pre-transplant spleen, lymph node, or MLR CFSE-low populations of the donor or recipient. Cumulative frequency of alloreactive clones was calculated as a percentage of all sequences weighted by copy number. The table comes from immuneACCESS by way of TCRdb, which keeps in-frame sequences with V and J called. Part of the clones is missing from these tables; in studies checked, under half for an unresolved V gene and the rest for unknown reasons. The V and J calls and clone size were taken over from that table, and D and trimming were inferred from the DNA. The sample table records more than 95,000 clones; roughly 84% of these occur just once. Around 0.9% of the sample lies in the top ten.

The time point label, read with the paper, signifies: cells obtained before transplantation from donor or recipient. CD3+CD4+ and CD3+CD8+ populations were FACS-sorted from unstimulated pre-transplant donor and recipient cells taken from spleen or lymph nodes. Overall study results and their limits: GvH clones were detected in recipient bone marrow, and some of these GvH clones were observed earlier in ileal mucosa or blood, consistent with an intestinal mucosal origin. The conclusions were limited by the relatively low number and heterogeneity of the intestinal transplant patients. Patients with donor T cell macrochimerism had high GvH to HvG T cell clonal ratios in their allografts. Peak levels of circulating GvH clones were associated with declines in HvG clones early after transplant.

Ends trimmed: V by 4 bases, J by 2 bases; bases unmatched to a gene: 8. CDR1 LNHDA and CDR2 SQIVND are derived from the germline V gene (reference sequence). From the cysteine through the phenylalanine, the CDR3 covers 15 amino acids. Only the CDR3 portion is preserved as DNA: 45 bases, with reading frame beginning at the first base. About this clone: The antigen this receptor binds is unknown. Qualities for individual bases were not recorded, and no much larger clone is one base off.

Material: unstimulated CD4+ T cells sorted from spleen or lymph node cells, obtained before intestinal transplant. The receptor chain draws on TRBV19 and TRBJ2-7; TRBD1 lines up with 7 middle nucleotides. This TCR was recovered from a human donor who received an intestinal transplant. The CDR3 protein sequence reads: CASSNRDSLPYEQYF. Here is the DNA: TGTGCCAGTAGTAACCGGGACAGTTTGCCCTACGAGCAGTACTTC.